A single sample is the source of the 25 T cell receptor beta chains below, sequenced in a study of T cell responses to AZD1222 COVID-19 vaccine. Clones were sequenced by immunoSEQ multiplex PCR, and TCRdb holds only the in-frame ones, with some missing. In total, the table holds more than 110,000 clones. Sequencing input: peripheral blood. These receptors were taken from an adult in good health.

This chain connects TRBV6-2 or TRBV6-3 to TRBJ1-2; D not certain. This CDR3 has 14 amino acids. The V and J ends lost 2 bases and 4 bases respectively, with 11 bases between them. Germline CDR1 MNHEY, CDR2 SVGEGT. CDR3 sequence reads: CASSYEADFYGYTF. DNA for the CDR3: TGTGCCAGCAGTTACGAGGCGGATTTCTATGGCTACACCTTC.

The CDR3 loop reads CSVESGGAFF. The CDR3 coding sequence is TGCAGCGTTGAATCCGGAGGAGCTTTCTTT. The rearrangement joins TRBV29-1 to TRBJ1-1; D is undetermined. The CDR3 extends over 10 amino acids. Deletions cut 2 bases from V and 10 bases from J, with 8 bases between. CDR1 is SQVTM, CDR2 ANQGSEA, per germline. Supplemented by reference TRBV29-1 and TRBJ1-1, the full variable domain reads SAVISQKPSRDICQRGTSLTIQCQVDSQVTMMFWYRQQPGQSLTLIATANQGSEATYESGFVIDKFPISRPNLTFSTLTVSNMSPEDSSIYLCSVESGGAFFGQGTRLTVV.

The V gene is TRBV18, the J gene TRBJ1-6; 7 bases agree with TRBD1. Germline CDR1 is KGHSH and CDR2 is LQKENI. This CDR3 has 17 residues. With 1 base clipped from V and 3 bases from J, the junction kept 6 bases outside the gene matches. CDR3 DNA: TGTGCCAGCTCACCACTCACCGGGACAGACTATAATTCACCCCTCCACTTT. Residues: CASSPLTGTDYNSPLHF. Full variable domain (outside the CDR3, taken from reference TRBV18 and TRBJ1-6): NAGVMQNPRHLVRRRGQEARLRCSPMKGHSHVYWYRQLPEEGLKFMVYLQKENIIDESGMPKERFSAEFPKEGPSILRIQQVVRGDSAAYFCASSPLTGTDYNSPLHFGNGTRLTVT.

This chain connects TRBV19 to TRBJ1-5; D not certain. The CDR3 consists of 15 residues. V was pared by 3 bases and J by 1 base, with 10 bases between. From germline, CDR1 is LNHDA and CDR2 SQIVND (reference sequence). CDR3 nucleotide sequence: TGTGCCAGTAGTATTGATCCGGCCAGCAATCAGCCCCAGCATTTT. Residues: CASSIDPASNQPQHF.

V usage is TRBV5-1 and J usage is TRBJ2-1; D may be TRBD1 (6 bases). Germline loops: CDR1 SGHRS, CDR2 YFSETQ. This CDR3 has 15 residues. Trimming removed 6 bases from V and 8 bases from J, with 21 bases in between. The CDR3 coding sequence is TGCGCCAGCACGCCCGGGACACAAAAAGAGTATGAGCAGTTCTTC. Protein product: CASTPGTQKEYEQFF.

The CDR3 loop is CASSFPPSGLSGELFF. CDR3 bases: TGTGCCAGCAGTTTCCCCCCCTCAGGGTTGTCCGGGGAGCTGTTTTTT. This chain links TRBV6-2 or TRBV6-3 with TRBJ2-2; possibly TRBD1 for D (5 bases). There are 16 residues in the CDR3. Trimming left V 4 bases short and J 6 bases short, with 18 bases between. The germline gives CDR1 MNHEY, CDR2 SVGEGT.

The genes are TRBV18 and TRBJ2-1; D perhaps matches TRBD1 (6 bases). Germline values: CDR1 KGHSH, CDR2 LQKENI. The CDR3 runs 14 residues. Trimming removed 3 bases from V and 4 bases from J, with 10 bases in between. The CDR3 DNA reads as TGTGCCAGCTCACCCGACAGGCAGTACAATGAGCAGTTCTTC. It codes for CASSPDRQYNEQFF. Full variable domain (remainder filled in from reference TRBV18 and TRBJ2-1): NAGVMQNPRHLVRRRGQEARLRCSPMKGHSHVYWYRQLPEEGLKFMVYLQKENIIDESGMPKERFSAEFPKEGPSILRIQQVVRGDSAAYFCASSPDRQYNEQFFGPGTRLTVL.

The chain combines TRBV12-3 or TRBV12-4 with TRBJ1-2; D is unresolved. CDR3 length: 13 amino acids. The ends were cut back, 8 bases at V and 8 bases at J, with 18 bases in the middle. CDR3 amino acids: CASLNQAVGGYTF. In nucleotides, the CDR3 is TGTGCCAGCTTAAACCAAGCGGTTGGGGGCTACACCTTC.

This chain joins TRBV5-1 and TRBJ1-6; no reliable D call. The V end lost 2 bases, the J end lost 3 bases, and 9 bases lay between the germline ends. The CDR3 runs 15 residues. The V gene's germline CDR1 is SGHRS and CDR2 YFSETQ. CDR3 sequence reads: CASSLSSGYNSPLHF. The CDR3 nucleotides are TGCGCCAGCAGCTTAAGTAGCGGCTATAATTCACCCCTCCACTTT.

The V gene is TRBV4-2, the J gene TRBJ2-3; 7 nucleotides align to TRBD2. The V gene end was trimmed by 0 bases and the J gene end by 2 bases; junction bases not matched to a gene: 5. The CDR3 totals 16 residues. Per the germline V gene, CDR1 is LGHNA and CDR2 is YNFKEQ. CDR3 in DNA: TGTGCCAGCAGCCAAGATCTAGCGGCCCTCACAGATACGCAGTATTTT. It codes for CASSQDLAALTDTQYF.

The CDR3 protein is CASSYKPGRGGYSPLHF. The DNA of the CDR3 is TGTGCCAGCAGCTACAAACCGGGACGAGGAGGTTATTCACCCCTCCACTTT. V and J are TRBV7-2 and TRBJ1-6; D possibly corresponds to TRBD1 (5 bases). The CDR3 extends over 17 amino acids. Trimming took off 4 bases at V and 8 bases at J, with 21 bases between the two ends. Germline lookup yields CDR1 SGHTA and CDR2 FQGNSA.

The rearrangement uses TRBV11-2 and TRBJ2-4, with D unclear. Trimming shortened V by 1 base and J by 0 bases, and 19 bases separated the two germline ends. The CDR3 has 19 amino acids. In germline, CDR1 is SGHAT, CDR2 FQNNGV. CDR3 amino acids: CASSLGHSRVSLAKNIQYF. CDR3 DNA sequence: TGTGCCAGCAGCTTAGGGCATAGCAGAGTGTCCCTAGCCAAAAACATTCAGTACTTC.

The chain uses TRBV20-1 and TRBJ2-5, with no clear D. The germline V gene has CDR1 DFQATT and CDR2 SNEGSKA (reference sequence). Trimming cost V 6 bases and J 5 bases, with 4 bases left between them. The CDR3 has 9 amino acids. The CDR3 loop reads CSAPETQYF. For the CDR3, the DNA is TGCAGTGCCCCTGAGACCCAGTACTTC.

V is TRBV5-8 and J is TRBJ1-2; possible D gene TRBD1, 6 bases. The CDR3 sequence is 14 residues long. V was pared by 4 bases and J by 7 bases, with 17 bases between. Germline loops: CDR1 SGHTS, CDR2 YDEGEE. The CDR3 sequence: CASSVTGSVGGYTF. Here the CDR3 DNA reads TGTGCCAGCAGCGTCACAGGGTCGGTCGGTGGCTACACCTTC.

The chain joins TRBV4-2 to TRBJ2-7, with 9 bases aligning to TRBD2. Germline V lookup: CDR1 LGHNA, CDR2 YNFKEQ. Trimming at V came to 1 base and at J to 1 base, leaving 11 bases not matched to a gene. The CDR3 length is 18 residues. The chain's CDR3 is CASSQGGVAGGHSYEQYF. CDR3 sequence (DNA): TGTGCCAGCAGCCAAGGTGGTGTCGCGGGGGGGCATTCCTACGAGCAGTACTTC.

The chain has TRBV6-2 or TRBV6-3 and TRBJ1-5, with 7 nucleotides matching TRBD1. This CDR3 region has 14 residues. Losses at the gene ends were 2 bases for V and 4 bases for J; bases not matched to a gene: 2. Germline values: CDR1 MNHEY, CDR2 SVGEGT. CDR3 region: CASSYRDSNQPQHF. CDR3 DNA: TGTGCCAGCAGTTACCGGGACAGTAATCAGCCCCAGCATTTT.

The J gene is TRBJ2-7, the V gene TRBV15; 7 bases agree with TRBD2. This CDR3 contains 15 residues. Per germline, CDR1 LNHNV and CDR2 YYDKDF (reference sequence). The trim removed 4 bases at V and 5 bases at J, leaving 11 bases unmatched. In nucleotides, the CDR3 is TGTGCCACCAGCATGAGCGGCGGGGGTTGGGACGAGCAGTACTTC. Protein sequence: CATSMSGGGWDEQYF. The full variable domain, with the rest looked up from reference TRBV15 and TRBJ2-7, is DAMVIQNPRYQVTQFGKPVTLSCSQTLNHNVMYWYQQKSSQAPKLLFHYYDKDFNNEADTPDNFQSRRPNTSFCFLDIRSPGLGDTAMYLCATSMSGGGWDEQYFGPGTRLTVT.

This chain uses TRBV6-5 with TRBJ1-6; 9 bases align to TRBD1. With V trimmed by 6 bases and J by 6 bases, 6 bases remained unmatched. Looked up from germline, CDR1 is MNHEY and CDR2 is SVGAGI. The CDR3 runs 15 residues. CDR3 amino acids: CASRINRGRNSPLHF. The CDR3 bases are TGTGCCAGCAGGATTAACAGGGGGCGTAATTCACCCCTCCACTTT.

This rearrangement joins TRBV5-4 to TRBJ2-1; D uncertain. The CDR3 is made up of 14 amino acids. Trimming left V 6 bases short and J 10 bases short, with 20 bases between. Germline CDR1 SGHNT, CDR2 YYREEE (reference sequence). In nucleotides, the CDR3 is TGTGCCAGCAACTCCAGGACCGGGTCGGAGGAGCAGTTCTTC. It codes for CASNSRTGSEEQFF.

The genes are TRBV6-5 and TRBJ1-1, with 7 bases that match TRBD1. Germline V gives CDR1 MNHEY, CDR2 SVGAGI. This CDR3 spans 15 amino acids. The V and J ends lost 5 bases and 4 bases, in that order; junction bases with no gene match: 10. The DNA for the CDR3 is TGTGCCAGCAGTAAACAGACAGGGTTGGGCACTGAAGCTTTCTTT. Protein sequence: CASSKQTGLGTEAFF.

V is TRBV5-1 and J is TRBJ2-2, with D possibly being TRBD2 (6 bases). Germline V gene data show CDR1 as SGHRS and CDR2 as YFSETQ. The V gene lost 2 bases and the J gene lost 0 bases, with 11 bases spanning the gap. This CDR3 comprises 16 residues. For the CDR3, the DNA is TGCGCCAGCAGCTTACCCGGGACTTCGAACACCGGGGAGCTGTTTTTT. Translating it yields CASSLPGTSNTGELFF.

V usage is TRBV5-4 and J usage is TRBJ2-5; D remains ambiguous. Germline V gene data show CDR1 as SGHNT and CDR2 as YYREEE (reference sequence). Trimming removed 2 bases from V and 5 bases from J, with 10 bases in between. The CDR3 is 13 amino acids. CDR3 nucleotides: TGTGCCAGCAGCTTTTGGGTGGGGGAGACCCAGTACTTC. Its translation: CASSFWVGETQYF.

This sequence joins TRBV29-1 and TRBJ1-6, with D perhaps matching TRBD1 (6 bases). Germline CDR1 SQVTM, CDR2 ANQGSEA. This CDR3 spans 13 amino acids. Trimming removed 7 bases at V and 7 bases at J, with 14 bases between. CDR3 in DNA: TGCAGCGGTAAGGACAGTCCCAATTCACCCCTCCACTTT. Residues: CSGKDSPNSPLHF.

The chain couples TRBV25-1 to TRBJ2-2; tentative D call: TRBD1 (6 bases). The CDR3 contains 16 residues. The V gene's germline CDR1 is MGHDK and CDR2 SYGVNS. The ends were cut back, 11 bases at V and 3 bases at J, with 22 bases in the middle. CDR3 nucleotide sequence: TGTGCCTCCGACGGGTGGGACAAATCGGACACCGGGGAGCTGTTTTTT. Translating it yields CASDGWDKSDTGELFF.

The chain combines TRBV6-6 with TRBJ1-1; D gene ambiguous. The CDR3 loop spans 12 amino acids. Per germline, CDR1 MNHNY and CDR2 SVGAGI (reference sequence). Trimming stripped 4 bases from V and 0 bases from J, with 3 bases between. CDR3 amino acids: CASSFVNTEAFF. The CDR3 region has the DNA TGTGCCAGCAGTTTCGTGAACACTGAAGCTTTCTTT.